What follows are 21 T cell receptor beta chains derived from one specimen sequenced in a study of cytomegalovirus exposure and HLA in healthy donors. The PCR employed 60 Vbeta primers together with 13 Jbeta primers. Here immunoSEQ multiplex PCR was the method, and the copy in TCRdb shows in-frame clones only, minus some. The sample holds approximately 150,000 clones, approximately 80% seen once. The sample consisted of PBMCs. The source of these receptors is a young man in good health and CMV-seronegative.

This chain connects TRBV14 to TRBJ1-6; D gene ambiguous. This CDR3 has 16 residues. Deletions cut 1 base from V and 10 bases from J, with 17 bases between. Germline V gene data show CDR1 as SGHDN and CDR2 as FVKESK. CDR3 coding DNA: TGTGCCAGCAGCCAAGCGCGGGGAGGGAAGCGGTCACCCCTCCACTTT. Its protein product is CASSQARGGKRSPLHF.

The chain employs TRBV18 and TRBJ1-6; 7 bases fit TRBD1. Germline CDR1 reads KGHSH; CDR2 reads LQKENI. The CDR3 loop spans 16 amino acids. V lost 2 bases, J lost 5 bases, and 6 bases stayed unmatched. CDR3 in DNA: TGTGCCAGCTCACCATCATGGGACAGCAATAATTCACCCCTCCACTTT. As protein: CASSPSWDSNNSPLHF.

The chain recombines TRBV18 with TRBJ1-2, with D possibly TRBD1 on 6 matching bases. This CDR3 is 14 amino acids long. Trimming removed 2 bases from V and 5 bases from J, with 12 bases in between. The germline V gene encodes CDR1 KGHSH and CDR2 LQKENI. The CDR3 DNA reads TGTGCCAGCTCACCAAGTGGACAGCCGTATGGCTACACCTTC. Translating gives CASSPSGQPYGYTF.

The V gene is TRBV19, the J gene TRBJ2-7; 7 bases are a match to TRBD1. The trim removed 1 base at V and 3 bases at J, leaving 0 bases unmatched. The CDR3 totals 13 residues. CDR1 and CDR2 (germline): LNHDA, SQIVND (reference sequence). The CDR3 spells CASSIGDSYEQYF. CDR3 DNA sequence: TGTGCCAGTAGTATAGGGGACAGCTACGAGCAGTACTTC.

V and J are TRBV7-9 and TRBJ1-4; a possible D gene is TRBD1 (6 bases). Germline V gene data show CDR1 as SEHNR and CDR2 as FQNEAQ (reference sequence). The CDR3 contains 13 residues. V dropped 2 bases and J dropped 7 bases, with 8 bases sitting between them. This CDR3 reads CASSLSGAEKLFF. The CDR3 nucleotides are TGTGCCAGCAGCTTATCAGGGGCTGAAAAACTGTTTTTT.

The rearrangement joins TRBV4-1 to TRBJ1-3, with D uncertain. Germline CDR1 and CDR2: MGHRA and YSYEKL. Between the trimmed V and J ends, which lost 1 base and 3 bases, there was a span of 7 bases. The CDR3 loop spans 14 amino acids. CDR3 amino acids: CASSQAENGNTIYF. As DNA, the CDR3 is TGCGCCAGCAGCCAAGCAGAAAATGGAAACACCATATATTTT.

V and J are TRBV5-8 and TRBJ1-6, with 7 nucleotides matching TRBD1. The CDR3 covers 17 residues. Losses at the gene ends were 6 bases for V and 9 bases for J; bases not matched to a gene: 18. The germline V gene encodes CDR1 SGHTS and CDR2 YDEGEE. The CDR3 loop is CASTYGGDSSLGSPLHF. The CDR3 bases are TGTGCCAGCACCTATGGTGGGGACAGCTCCCTGGGTTCACCCCTCCACTTT.

In regard to this clone: The junction shows a germline mismatch at one end, possibly a read error. The chain has TRBV6-1 and TRBJ2-7, with D possibly matching TRBD2 (6 bases). The length of the CDR3 is 13 residues. Germline V gives CDR1 MNHNS, CDR2 SASEGT. The CDR3 region has the DNA TGTGCCTGCAGGGCCGGAGGGCCCTACGAGCAGTACTTC. It is translated as CACRAGGPYEQYF.

The chain combines TRBV29-1 with TRBJ2-5; 7 bases are a match to TRBD2. J was trimmed by 5 bases and V by 6 bases; bases with no gene match: 12. The CDR3 sequence is 14 residues long. CDR1 SQVTM and CDR2 ANQGSEA come from the germline V gene. Here the CDR3 reads CSVGGGSGGETQYF. As DNA, the CDR3 is TGCAGCGTGGGGGGGGGTTCCGGCGGGGAGACCCAGTACTTC.

This clone occurred a few times. V usage is TRBV4-1 and J usage is TRBJ1-2; 8 nucleotides line up with TRBD1. The germline CDR1 and CDR2 sequences are MGHRA and YSYEKL. J gave up 4 bases and V 0 bases, and 4 bases lay outside the gene matches. The CDR3 is 15 residues long. The CDR3 here is CASSQEMDRVYGYTF. The CDR3 DNA reads TGCGCCAGCAGCCAAGAAATGGACAGGGTCTATGGCTACACCTTC.

The chain has TRBV7-9 and TRBJ2-1; TRBD2 matches 10 bases. The length of the CDR3 is 16 residues. Per the germline V gene, CDR1 is SEHNR and CDR2 is FQNEAQ (reference sequence). With 5 bases clipped from V and 4 bases from J, the junction kept 8 bases outside the gene matches. Here the CDR3 DNA reads TGTGCCAGCAGCGGATCTAGCGGGAGAGGGTACAATGAGCAGTTCTTC. It translates to CASSGSSGRGYNEQFF.

The V and J genes are TRBV6-5 and TRBJ1-5, with D uncertain. V was trimmed by 0 bases and J by 5 bases, leaving 8 bases between them. There are 14 residues in the CDR3. The germline CDR1 and CDR2 sequences are MNHEY and SVGAGI. The CDR3 DNA follows: TGTGCCAGCAGTTACTCGAGGGCGTATCAGCCCCAGCATTTT. This gives the protein CASSYSRAYQPQHF.

This clone was found a few times. This chain connects TRBV28 to TRBJ1-1; 7 bases agree with TRBD1. V trimming: 7 bases; J trimming: 4 bases; junction bases outside the gene matches: 9. The CDR3 spans 14 residues. Germline V gene lookup returns CDR1 MDHEN and CDR2 SYDVKM. The CDR3 nucleotides read TGTGCCAGCAATACAGGGGTGTGGGGCACTGAAGCTTTCTTT. Translation: CASNTGVWGTEAFF.

The gene calls are TRBV30 and TRBJ2-5, with D tentatively TRBD1 (5 bases). Near its end, the DNA agrees better with TRBJ2-7, so the J call may be wrong. The CDR3 covers 14 residues. In germline, CDR1 is GTSNPN, CDR2 SVGIG (reference sequence). DNA for the CDR3: TGTGCCTACACGCCCCACAGGAACTCCTACGAGCAGTACTTC. This codes for CAYTPHRNSYEQYF.

The chain links TRBV28 to TRBJ1-6; D not certain. The CDR3 is 15 amino acids. The germline V and J ends were trimmed by 5 bases and 5 bases, with 13 bases remaining between them. Germline lookup yields CDR1 MDHEN and CDR2 SYDVKM. In DNA, the CDR3 is TGTGCCAGCAGTCCATATAGAGGGAATAATTCACCCCTCCACTTT. Its protein product is CASSPYRGNNSPLHF.

The chain has TRBV5-1 and TRBJ1-2; 9 positions agree with TRBD1. The CDR3 has 13 residues. Germline V lookup: CDR1 SGHRS, CDR2 YFSETQ. J gave up 4 bases and V 4 bases, and 2 bases lay outside the gene matches. The CDR3 nucleotides are TGCGCCAGCAGCCAGGACAGGGGCTATGGCTACACCTTC. This codes for CASSQDRGYGYTF.

The chain is built from TRBV27 and TRBJ1-5; possibly TRBD1 for D (6 bases). From germline, CDR1 is MNHEY and CDR2 SMNVEV (reference sequence). CDR3 length: 16 amino acids. V shed 5 bases and J shed 6 bases, with 20 bases lying between them. The CDR3 reads CASSPDSYARPQPQHF. CDR3 sequence (DNA): TGTGCCAGCAGTCCGGACAGCTACGCACGACCTCAGCCCCAGCATTTT.

The genes are TRBV29-1 and TRBJ2-7, with a possible D match to TRBD1 (5 bases). Trimming took off 4 bases at V and 9 bases at J, with 22 bases between the two ends. In germline, CDR1 is SQVTM, CDR2 ANQGSEA. This CDR3 is 14 amino acids long. In DNA, the CDR3 is TGCAGCGTTGTCGTTGACAGAGACTTACGAGGGCAGTACTTC. Translation: CSVVVDRDLRGQYF.

The chain has TRBV6-1 and TRBJ1-5; D is possibly TRBD1 (5 bases). CDR3 length: 13 residues. Germline CDR1 is MNHNS and CDR2 is SASEGT. V was pared by 1 base and J by 6 bases, with 7 bases between. The CDR3 DNA is TGTGCCAGCAGTGAAGGGGGGGTTCAGCCCCAGCATTTT. Its protein product is CASSEGGVQPQHF.

This clone has only a few counts. The chain carries TRBV19 and TRBJ2-6; no firm D call. Germline CDR1 LNHDA, CDR2 SQIVND (reference sequence). Trimming took 5 bases from V and 1 from J, leaving 18 bases between them. The CDR3 is 18 amino acids. The DNA for the CDR3 is TGTGCCAGTAGTCCGCAGACCACTACGGTTTCTGGGGCCAACGTCCTGACTTTC. Its translation is CASSPQTTTVSGANVLTF.

The V gene is TRBV6-5, the J gene TRBJ2-1; 14 nucleotides agree with TRBD2. V was clipped by 6 bases and J by 7 bases; unmatched bases: 5. Germline V CDR1 and CDR2: MNHEY, SVGAGI. This CDR3 is 15 amino acids long. The chain's CDR3 is CASRTSGGARNEQFF. The CDR3 bases are TGTGCCAGCAGGACTAGCGGGGGGGCCAGGAATGAGCAGTTCTTC.